The 27 T cell receptor beta chains reported below all come from one sample, sequenced in a study of shared clonotypes between healthy human individuals. CD8 cells classed as naive were CD45RO-negative and positively selected for CCR7, excluding terminally differentiated effector memory CD45RA+ cells. Clones were read by immunoSEQ multiplex PCR, and TCRdb kept only the in-frame ones, dropping some. The sample has about 2.1 million clones, approximately 94% seen once. The sequenced sample was naive CD8+ T cells from PBMCs. These receptors originate from a man between 18 and 29 years old in good health. Some clones in this sample may be carry-over from other donors' samples.

J is TRBJ1-3 and V is TRBV4-3, with D hard to call. The CDR3 spans 17 residues. In germline, CDR1 is LGHNA, CDR2 YSLEER. Trimming took off 0 bases at V and 0 bases at J, with 12 bases between the two ends. The DNA of the CDR3 is TGCGCCAGCAGCCAAGACGGCCAGAGGGACTCTGGAAACACCATATATTTT. Amino acids: CASSQDGQRDSGNTIYF.

This chain joins TRBV19 and TRBJ2-3, with TRBD2 as a possible D gene (5 bases). CDR3 length: 14 residues. Germline CDR1 is LNHDA and CDR2 is SQIVND (reference sequence). The V and J ends lost 3 bases and 1 base respectively, with 8 bases between them. CDR3 in amino acids: CASSIIGGTDTQYF. The CDR3 DNA follows: TGTGCCAGTAGTATCATCGGGGGCACAGATACGCAGTATTTT.

In the case of this clone: Other nucleotide sequences in the sample specify the same CDR3. The chain links TRBV9 to TRBJ2-5; D unresolved. The V gene's germline CDR1 is SGDLS and CDR2 YYNGEE. The CDR3 length is 14 residues. Trimming took 1 base from V and 4 from J, leaving 11 bases between them. CDR3 in amino acids: CASSVFDGSETQYF. The CDR3, as DNA: TGTGCCAGCAGCGTATTTGACGGGTCAGAGACCCAGTACTTC.

V gene TRBV2 combines with J gene TRBJ2-7, with 11 bases lining up with TRBD2. This CDR3 has 15 amino acids. J was trimmed by 1 base and V by 8 bases; bases with no gene match: 7. CDR1 is SNHLY, CDR2 FYNNEI, per germline. This CDR3 is CASGGTSGNSYEQYF. CDR3 sequence (DNA): TGTGCCAGCGGGGGGACTAGCGGAAATTCCTACGAGCAGTACTTC.

The rearrangement uses TRBV29-1 and TRBJ2-3; the D gene is possibly TRBD2 (6 bases). Germline CDR1 and CDR2: SQVTM and ANQGSEA. V lost 5 bases and J 3 bases, leaving 12 bases between the germline ends. The CDR3 sequence is 13 residues long. CDR3 residues: CSVPGEVTDTQYF. CDR3 coding DNA: TGCAGCGTTCCTGGGGAGGTAACAGATACGCAGTATTTT.

The genes are TRBV6-5 and TRBJ1-2, with D uncertain. V lost 5 bases, J lost 4 bases, and 5 bases lay in between. Germline values: CDR1 MNHEY, CDR2 SVGAGI. CDR3 length: 11 residues. The CDR3 loop reads CASSPGYGYTF. CDR3 nucleotides: TGTGCCAGCAGTCCAGGCTATGGCTACACCTTC.

In the case of this clone: Other DNA sequences from this sample encode an identical CDR3 as well. This sequence joins TRBV7-9 and TRBJ2-5; D is possibly TRBD2 (5 bases). The V end lost 3 bases, the J end lost 2 bases, and 7 bases lay between the germline ends. The length of the CDR3 is 13 residues. The germline V gene has CDR1 SEHNR and CDR2 FQNEAQ (reference sequence). In nucleotides, the CDR3 is TGTGCCAGCAGCTTTCGGGGACAAGAGACCCAGTACTTC. Amino acid sequence: CASSFRGQETQYF.

This clone was counted a single time. This chain joins TRBV28 and TRBJ2-2; D is ambiguous. Between the trimmed V and J ends, which lost 3 bases and 3 bases, there was a span of 8 bases. Germline CDR1 MDHEN, CDR2 SYDVKM. The CDR3 sequence is 14 residues long. The CDR3, as DNA: TGTGCCAGCAGTTTGAGACGGGACACCGGGGAGCTGTTTTTT. It is translated as CASSLRRDTGELFF.

The chain links TRBV6-5 to TRBJ2-5; D gene ambiguous. This CDR3 region has 15 residues. CDR1 is MNHEY, CDR2 SVGAGI, per germline. Trimming stripped 5 bases from V and 1 base from J, with 14 bases between. CDR3 nucleotides: TGTGCCAGCAGTAGAAGGTCGGGCCTCCAAGAGACCCAGTACTTC. Amino acid sequence: CASSRRSGLQETQYF.

This chain joins TRBV21-1 and TRBJ1-1. TRBV21-1 counts as a pseudogene. The CDR3 runs 14 residues. CDR3 bases: TGTGCCAGCAGCCTAAAGGGGGGAAACACTGAAGCTTTCTTT. It codes for CASSLKGGNTEAFF.

The chain carries TRBV19 and TRBJ2-7, with TRBD2 as a possible D gene (6 bases). Trimming took 3 bases from V and 3 from J, leaving 9 bases between them. CDR1 is LNHDA, CDR2 SQIVND, per germline (reference sequence). This CDR3 spans 13 amino acids. The CDR3 reads CASSIGRFYEQYF. The CDR3, as DNA: TGTGCCAGTAGTATCGGGAGATTCTACGAGCAGTACTTC. The full variable domain, rest sourced from reference TRBV19 and TRBJ2-7, is DGGITQSPKYLFRKEGQNVTLSCEQNLNHDAMYWYRQDPGQGLRLIYYSQIVNDFQKGDIAEGYSVSREKKESFPLTVTSAQKNPTAFYLCASSIGRFYEQYFGPGTRLTVT.

In this sample, this clone turned up once. The chain links TRBV11-3 to TRBJ2-1; 8 nucleotides agree with TRBD2. Germline assignment: CDR1 SGHNT and CDR2 YENEEA. After removal of 0 bases from V and 6 bases from J, the junction contained 13 bases not matched to a gene. This CDR3 region has 18 residues. The DNA of the CDR3 is TGTGCCAGCAGCTTAGATTCCCCCTTACGGGAGGGCCCCAATGAGCAGTTCTTC. Encoded protein: CASSLDSPLREGPNEQFF.

The chain uses TRBV19 and TRBJ2-7; 14 nucleotides agree with TRBD2. V gave up 1 base and J gave up 4 bases; unmatched junction bases: 6. Germline assignment: CDR1 LNHDA and CDR2 SQIVND (reference sequence). The CDR3 extends over 17 amino acids. In DNA form, the CDR3 reads TGTGCCAGTAGTATAGCCCCGGGACTAGCGGGAGTATACGAGCAGTACTTC. Translation: CASSIAPGLAGVYEQYF.

The chain joins TRBV7-9 to TRBJ2-3; D unresolved. In germline, CDR1 is SEHNR, CDR2 FQNEAQ (reference sequence). This CDR3 spans 14 amino acids. V was shortened by 5 bases and J by 2 bases, with 11 bases between the two germline ends. CDR3 amino acids: CASSPVPYTDTQYF. CDR3 DNA: TGTGCCAGCAGCCCCGTCCCGTACACAGATACGCAGTATTTT. Together with reference TRBV7-9 and TRBJ2-3, the CDR3 gives the full variable domain: DTGVSQNPRHKITKRGQNVTFRCDPISEHNRLYWYRQTLGQGPEFLTYFQNEAQLEKSRLLSDRFSAERPKGSFSTLEIQRTEQGDSAMYLCASSPVPYTDTQYFGPGTRLTVL.

CDR3 in DNA: TGTGCCAGCAGTTTTAGGGGGAGGGCCCACGAGCAGTACTTC. Protein: CASSFRGRAHEQYF. This sequence joins TRBV28 and TRBJ2-7; the D gene is possibly TRBD2 (7 bases). The CDR3 length is 14 residues. V was cut by 3 bases and J by 5 bases, with 14 bases left in between. Germline assignment: CDR1 MDHEN and CDR2 SYDVKM.

The V call is TRBV7-8, the J call TRBJ2-2; TRBD2 matches 16 bases. V was clipped by 2 bases and J by 4 bases; unmatched bases: 7. The CDR3 is 19 residues long. Germline CDR1 SGHVS, CDR2 FQNEAQ. The CDR3 spells CASSLRGTSGRAATGELFF. CDR3 nucleotides: TGTGCCAGCAGCTTAAGGGGGACTAGCGGGAGGGCAGCCACCGGGGAGCTGTTTTTT.

V gene TRBV19 combines with J gene TRBJ2-7, with 11 bases aligning to TRBD2. The length of the CDR3 is 15 residues. Germline V gives CDR1 LNHDA, CDR2 SQIVND (reference sequence). V lost 6 bases and J lost 3; bases outside the gene matches: 7. In DNA, the CDR3 is TGTGCCAGTAGCGATGGGACTAGCGGTTACTACGAGCAGTACTTC. Translation: CASSDGTSGYYEQYF.

In the case of this clone: Other DNA sequences in the sample encode the same CDR3. The chain uses TRBV4-2 and TRBJ2-1; 8 nucleotides line up with TRBD2. CDR1 is LGHNA, CDR2 YNFKEQ, per germline. Unmatched junction bases numbered 2, after V lost 3 bases and J lost 7 bases. The CDR3 is made up of 13 amino acids. CDR3: CASSQGLENEQFF. For the CDR3, the DNA is TGTGCCAGCAGCCAGGGACTAGAGAATGAGCAGTTCTTC.

V usage is TRBV5-1 and J usage is TRBJ2-7; the match to TRBD2 covers 12 bases. The CDR3 has 19 residues. The germline CDR1 and CDR2 sequences are SGHRS and YFSETQ. Trimming at V came to 1 base and at J to 1 base, leaving 12 bases not matched to a gene. The chain's CDR3 is CASSLTSGRPTFTSYEQYF. For the CDR3, the DNA is TGCGCCAGCAGCTTGACTAGCGGGAGGCCTACTTTCACTTCCTACGAGCAGTACTTC.

The chain combines TRBV15 with TRBJ1-5; D is uncertain. This CDR3 has 15 amino acids. Germline V gene sequence: CDR1 LNHNV, CDR2 YYDKDF (reference sequence). Trimming took 4 bases from V and 2 from J, leaving 12 bases between them. The CDR3 bases are TGTGCCACCAGCAAAGAGAAGGCGGGCAATCAGCCCCAGCATTTT. It yields the protein CATSKEKAGNQPQHF.

The V gene is TRBV6-6, the J gene TRBJ2-7; D gene unclear. This CDR3 is built from 15 residues. The V and J ends lost 2 bases and 2 bases respectively, with 13 bases between them. Germline V gene sequence: CDR1 MNHNY, CDR2 SVGAGI (reference sequence). The DNA of the CDR3 is TGTGCCAGCAGTTACGGGCCTCGTGAGGCCTACGAGCAGTACTTC. Its translation: CASSYGPREAYEQYF.

The rearrangement links TRBV30 to TRBJ2-7; 9 bases align to TRBD2. CDR3 length equals 13 residues. Germline CDR1 is GTSNPN and CDR2 is SVGIG (reference sequence). V trimming: 2 bases; J trimming: 3 bases; junction bases outside the gene matches: 2. The CDR3 sequence: CAWSLAGLYEQYF. The CDR3 nucleotides read TGTGCCTGGAGTCTAGCGGGACTCTACGAGCAGTACTTC.

The V call is TRBV29-1, the J call TRBJ2-7; 9 bases are a match to TRBD1. With V trimmed by 5 bases and J by 1 base, 3 bases remained unmatched. This CDR3 has 13 residues. The germline gives CDR1 SQVTM, CDR2 ANQGSEA. The DNA for the CDR3 is TGCAGCGTTCGGACAGGGGATTCCTACGAGCAGTACTTC. This translates into CSVRTGDSYEQYF.

Comments on this clone: Other DNA sequences in the same sample also yield this CDR3. The V and J genes are TRBV29-1 and TRBJ1-1, with 8 bases lining up with TRBD1. Germline CDR1 is SQVTM and CDR2 is ANQGSEA. The V segment lost 7 bases and the J segment 4 bases; nucleotides outside the gene matches: 2. CDR3 length: 11 residues. In DNA form, the CDR3 reads TGCAGCGCCGGACAGGGCACTGAAGCTTTCTTT. Its protein product is CSAGQGTEAFF.

The J gene is TRBJ2-7, the V gene TRBV27, with D possibly matching TRBD1 (6 bases). Germline V gene sequence: CDR1 MNHEY, CDR2 SMNVEV (reference sequence). Trimming pared 5 bases from V and 2 bases from J, leaving 16 bases between. This CDR3 is 15 amino acids long. CDR3 bases: TGTGCCAGCAGTGTCACAGGGTACCCAACCTACGAGCAGTACTTC. Translation gives CASSVTGYPTYEQYF.

DNA of the CDR3: TGTGCCAGCAGTTCCTACCCGCAAGAGACCCAGTACTTC. Amino acids: CASSSYPQETQYF. V and J are TRBV27 and TRBJ2-5, with D unclear. Trimming left V 4 bases short and J 2 bases short, with 8 bases between. The CDR3 totals 13 residues. Germline loops: CDR1 MNHEY, CDR2 SMNVEV (reference sequence).

The genes are TRBV9 and TRBJ2-7, with no clear D. Germline V gene data show CDR1 as SGDLS and CDR2 as YYNGEE. V gave up 2 bases and J gave up 2 bases, with 14 bases separating them. This CDR3 contains 15 residues. CDR3 nucleotide sequence: TGTGCCAGCAGCGTTGCCTCGGCGGATACCTACGAGCAGTACTTC. This encodes CASSVASADTYEQYF.